Listed below are T cell receptor beta chains from one sample, sequenced in a study of T-cell memory formation after mild COVID-19. A single record per CDR3 protein comes from TCRdb applying MiXCR to the 5' RACE reads. This table has 150,000 to 200,000 distinct CDR3 sequences, roughly 15% appearing once. The material sequenced was PBMCs or a T cell subset sorted from them (not recorded which). Every receptor here comes from an adult woman who had mild COVID-19 (a few samples of this study predate the infection). Cell type and time point are not known. Each CDR3 is given with its conserved first and last residue. The order of the fields is V gene, J gene, CDR3 length, CDR3 protein.

V: TRBV18
J: TRBJ2-7
length: 14
CDR3: CASSPTGSPYEQYF

V: TRBV20-1
J: TRBJ2-1
length: 16
CDR3: CSARGLSGRNYNEQFF

V: TRBV6-2/TRBV6-3
J: TRBJ1-1
length: 16
CDR3: CASSYGASLVGTEAFF

V: TRBV20-1
J: TRBJ2-5
length: 13
CDR3: CSATRGGQETQYF

V: TRBV5-1
J: TRBJ2-1
length: 13
CDR3: CASSLASPNEQFF

V: TRBV7-2
J: TRBJ1-1
length: 15
CDR3: CASSSTGRGHTEAFF

V: TRBV5-1
J: TRBJ2-7
length: 15
CDR3: CASSLETSWGYEQYF

V: TRBV7-8
J: TRBJ2-2
length: 16
CDR3: CASSSQAILVAGELFF

V: TRBV7-7
J: TRBJ2-3
length: 16
CDR3: CASSPRLAGGPDTQYF

V: TRBV28
J: TRBJ2-3
length: 15
CDR3: CASSQLIGSADTQYF

V: TRBV19
J: TRBJ2-1
length: 16
CDR3: CASSMGGGAGYNEQFF

V: TRBV24-1
J: TRBJ2-3
length: 17
CDR3: CATSDTQPSGPTDTQYF

V: TRBV7-3
J: TRBJ2-2
length: 16
CDR3: CASSLRGRGRTGELFF

V: TRBV5-1
J: TRBJ2-3
length: 17
CDR3: CASSSRGTSGSTDTQYF

V: TRBV5-1
J: TRBJ2-2
length: 17
CDR3: CASSLGLAGGLTGELFF

V: TRBV20-1
J: TRBJ2-7
length: 14
CDR3: CSARDGTGTAEQYF

V: TRBV5-1
J: TRBJ2-1
length: 17
CDR3: CASSSNIGFRGHNEQFF

V: TRBV12-3/TRBV12-4
J: TRBJ1-5
length: 17
CDR3: CASSRQGSHLSNQPQHF

V: TRBV12-3/TRBV12-4
J: TRBJ1-1
length: 13
CDR3: CASSGRTGNEAFF

V: TRBV6-5
J: TRBJ2-7
length: 11
CDR3: CASRGWREQYF

V: TRBV29-1
J: TRBJ2-1
length: 12
CDR3: CSVVQGYNEQFF

V: TRBV3-1
J: TRBJ1-5
length: 13
CDR3: CASSQGITQPQHF

V: TRBV12-3/TRBV12-4
J: TRBJ2-5
length: 15
CDR3: CASRGQGADQETQYF

V: TRBV20-1
J: TRBJ2-5
length: 16
CDR3: CSARDRGVTQIQTQYF

V: TRBV24-1
J: TRBJ2-2
length: 13
CDR3: CATSVYEAGELFF

V: TRBV12-3/TRBV12-4
J: TRBJ2-1
length: 11
CDR3: CASRLFNEQFF

V: TRBV12-3/TRBV12-4
J: TRBJ2-7
length: 15
CDR3: CASSPGTGSTYEQYF

V: TRBV20-1
J: TRBJ2-3
length: 14
CDR3: CSARAQARTDTQYF

V: TRBV29-1
J: TRBJ2-7
length: 12
CDR3: CSVEDHRYEQYF

V: TRBV15
J: TRBJ2-5
length: 15
CDR3: CATSSRDRGHETQYF

V: TRBV6-5
J: TRBJ2-7
length: 15
CDR3: CASSPAGTGVHEQYF

V: TRBV11-2
J: TRBJ2-5
length: 18
CDR3: CASSWRTSGGQPQETQYF

V: TRBV18
J: TRBJ2-7
length: 15
CDR3: CASSPPNGGGSEQYF

V: TRBV7-7
J: TRBJ2-5
length: 16
CDR3: CASSSTLDQSRETQYF

V: TRBV19
J: TRBJ2-6
length: 17
CDR3: CASSDVVGSSGANVLTF

V: TRBV20-1
J: TRBJ1-2
length: 14
CDR3: CSARDLKENYGYTF

V: TRBV7-2
J: TRBJ1-1
length: 14
CDR3: CASSLGHLNTEAFF

V: TRBV7-9
J: TRBJ2-1
length: 13
CDR3: CASSFDVGNEQFF

V: TRBV19
J: TRBJ2-2
length: 14
CDR3: CASSITRNTGELFF

V: TRBV7-9
J: TRBJ1-2
length: 14
CDR3: CASSLAQFNYGYTF

V: TRBV4-1
J: TRBJ2-3
length: 18
CDR3: CASSQERVPGQGADTQYF

V: TRBV4-1
J: TRBJ1-5
length: 16
CDR3: CASSQEIAISNQPQHF

V: TRBV27
J: TRBJ2-7
length: 12
CDR3: CASSLRGFEQYF

V: TRBV30
J: TRBJ2-3
length: 17
CDR3: CAWSVSFVGGGTDTQYF

V: TRBV7-8
J: TRBJ2-7
length: 14
CDR3: CASSLTQVPYEQHF

V: TRBV18
J: TRBJ1-4
length: 12
CDR3: CASSPQNEKLFF

V: TRBV13
J: TRBJ2-7
length: 15
CDR3: CASSFLAGARDEQYF